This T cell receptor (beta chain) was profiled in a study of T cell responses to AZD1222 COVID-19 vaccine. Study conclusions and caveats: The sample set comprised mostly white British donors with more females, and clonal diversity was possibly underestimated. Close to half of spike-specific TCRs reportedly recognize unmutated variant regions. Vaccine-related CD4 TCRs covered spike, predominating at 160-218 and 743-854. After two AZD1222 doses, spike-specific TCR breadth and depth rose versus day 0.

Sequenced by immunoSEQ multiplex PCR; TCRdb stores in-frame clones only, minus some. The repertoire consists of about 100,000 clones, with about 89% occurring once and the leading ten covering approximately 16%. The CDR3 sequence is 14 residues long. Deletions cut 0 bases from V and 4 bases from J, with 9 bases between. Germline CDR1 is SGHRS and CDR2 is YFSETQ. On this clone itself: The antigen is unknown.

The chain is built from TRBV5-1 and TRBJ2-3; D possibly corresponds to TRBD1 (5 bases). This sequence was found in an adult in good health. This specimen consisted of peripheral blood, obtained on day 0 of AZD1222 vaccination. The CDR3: CASSLEGVADTQYF. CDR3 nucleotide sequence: TGCGCCAGCAGCTTGGAAGGGGTTGCAGATACGCAGTATTTT.